The 7 T cell receptor beta chains listed next were all sequenced from one sample in a study of cytomegalovirus exposure and HLA in healthy donors. The PCR was carried out with 60 Vbeta primers and 13 Jbeta primers. Sequencing used immunoSEQ multiplex PCR; TCRdb keeps in-frame clones, though not all of them. Of some 80,000 clones listed, 78% were seen once; the top ten hold 5.5% to 6%. The material sequenced was PBMCs. The receptor source for this set is a man between 18 and 35 years old in good health and CMV-seropositive.

V and J are TRBV5-1 and TRBJ1-1, with D unresolved. This CDR3 region has 13 residues. Trimming shortened V by 0 bases and J by 8 bases, and 11 bases separated the two germline ends. Germline V gene lookup returns CDR1 SGHRS and CDR2 YFSETQ. This CDR3 is CASSLGSPVEAFF. CDR3 in DNA: TGCGCCAGCAGCTTGGGTTCCCCAGTAGAAGCTTTCTTT.

The genes are TRBV5-1 and TRBJ1-1; unclear D gene. The V gene lost 0 bases and the J gene lost 4 bases, with 13 bases spanning the gap. Germline CDR1 reads SGHRS; CDR2 reads YFSETQ. The CDR3 is 15 amino acids. The CDR3 bases are TGCGCCAGCAGCTTGGTTTCTGGCGGATCCACTGAAGCTTTCTTT. This codes for CASSLVSGGSTEAFF.

Only one count was recorded for this clone. The gene calls are TRBV29-1 and TRBJ1-2; possibly TRBD1 for D (5 bases). Germline assignment: CDR1 SQVTM and CDR2 ANQGSEA. The CDR3 loop spans 13 amino acids. The V end lost 0 bases, the J end lost 8 bases, and 13 bases lay between the germline ends. The CDR3 DNA reads as TGCAGCGTTGAAGAGGCGCCAGGGCAGGGCTACACCTTC. This codes for CSVEEAPGQGYTF.

In its sample, this clone was seen once. This chain uses TRBV4-1 with TRBJ2-3; 7 bases match TRBD1. V dropped 0 bases and J dropped 3; count of bases not matched to a gene: 3. The CDR3 covers 15 residues. Germline-derived CDR1 and CDR2 are MGHRA and YSYEKL. DNA for the CDR3: TGCGCCAGCAGCCAAGAACGCAGGGGGACAGATACGCAGTATTTT. Its translation: CASSQERRGTDTQYF.

This clone was counted a few times. The chain joins TRBV10-1 to TRBJ2-7; TRBD2 might be the D (6 bases). V was pared by 6 bases and J by 6 bases, with 12 bases between. Germline V CDR1 and CDR2: WNHNN, SYGVQD (reference sequence). The CDR3 contains 12 residues. CDR3 region: CASSGSSGEQYF. The CDR3 DNA follows: TGCGCCAGCAGCGGGAGCTCGGGCGAGCAGTACTTC.

V gene TRBV2 combines with J gene TRBJ1-5; 9 bases match TRBD1. This CDR3 has 14 amino acids. The V segment lost 6 bases and the J segment 6 bases; nucleotides outside the gene matches: 6. The germline gives CDR1 SNHLY, CDR2 FYNNEI. Here the CDR3 reads CASSGDRVGQPQHF. For the CDR3, the DNA is TGTGCCAGCAGCGGGGACAGGGTTGGTCAGCCCCAGCATTTT.

This sequence joins TRBV10-2 and TRBJ2-7; 7 nucleotides align to TRBD2. Germline V gene sequence: CDR1 WSHSY, CDR2 SAAADI. V trimming: 4 bases; J trimming: 4 bases; junction bases outside the gene matches: 4. CDR3 length: 13 amino acids. CDR3 sequence reads: CASSGAGAYEQYF. The CDR3 coding sequence is TGCGCCAGCAGTGGGGCGGGAGCGTACGAGCAGTACTTC.